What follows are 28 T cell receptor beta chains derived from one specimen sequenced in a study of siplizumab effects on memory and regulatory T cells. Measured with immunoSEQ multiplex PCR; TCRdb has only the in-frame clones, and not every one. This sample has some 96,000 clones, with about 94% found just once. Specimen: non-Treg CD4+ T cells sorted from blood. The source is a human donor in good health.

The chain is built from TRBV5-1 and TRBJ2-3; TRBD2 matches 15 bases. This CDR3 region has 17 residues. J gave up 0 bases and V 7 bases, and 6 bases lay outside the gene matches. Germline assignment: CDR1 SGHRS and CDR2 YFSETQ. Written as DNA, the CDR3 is TGCGCCAGCCTCTTAGGACTAGCGGGAGGGAGCACAGATACGCAGTATTTT. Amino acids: CASLLGLAGGSTDTQYF.

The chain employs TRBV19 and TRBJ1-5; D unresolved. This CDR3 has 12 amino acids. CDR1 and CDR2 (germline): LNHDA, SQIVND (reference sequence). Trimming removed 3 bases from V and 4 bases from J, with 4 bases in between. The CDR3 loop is CASSIPNQPQHF. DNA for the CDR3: TGTGCCAGTAGTATTCCTAATCAGCCCCAGCATTTT. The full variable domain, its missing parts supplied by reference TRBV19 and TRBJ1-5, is DGGITQSPKYLFRKEGQNVTLSCEQNLNHDAMYWYRQDPGQGLRLIYYSQIVNDFQKGDIAEGYSVSREKKESFPLTVTSAQKNPTAFYLCASSIPNQPQHFGDGTRLSIL.

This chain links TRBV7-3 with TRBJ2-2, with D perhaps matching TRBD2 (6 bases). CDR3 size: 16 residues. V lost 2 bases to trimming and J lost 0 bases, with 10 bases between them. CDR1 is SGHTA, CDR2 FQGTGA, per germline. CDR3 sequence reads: CASSLFGEANTGELFF. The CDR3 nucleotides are TGTGCCAGCAGCTTATTTGGGGAGGCGAACACCGGGGAGCTGTTTTTT.

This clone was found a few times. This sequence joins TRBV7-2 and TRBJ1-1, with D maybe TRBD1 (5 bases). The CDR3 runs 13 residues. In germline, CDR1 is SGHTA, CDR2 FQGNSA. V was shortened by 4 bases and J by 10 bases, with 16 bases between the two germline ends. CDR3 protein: CASSSPGLRGAFF. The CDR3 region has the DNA TGTGCCAGCAGCTCACCGGGACTTCGAGGAGCTTTCTTT.

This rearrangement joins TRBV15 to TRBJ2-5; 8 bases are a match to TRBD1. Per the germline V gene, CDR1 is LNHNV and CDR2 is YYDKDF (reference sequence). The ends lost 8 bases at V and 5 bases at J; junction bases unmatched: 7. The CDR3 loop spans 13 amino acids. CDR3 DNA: TGTGCCACCCTCAGACAGGGGCAGGAGACCCAGTACTTC. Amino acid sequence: CATLRQGQETQYF.

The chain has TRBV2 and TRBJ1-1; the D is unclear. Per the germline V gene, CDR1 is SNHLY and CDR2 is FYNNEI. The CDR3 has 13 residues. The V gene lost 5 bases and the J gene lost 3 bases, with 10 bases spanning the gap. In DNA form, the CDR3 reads TGTGCCAGCAGTACTCGTTATGACACTGAAGCTTTCTTT. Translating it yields CASSTRYDTEAFF.

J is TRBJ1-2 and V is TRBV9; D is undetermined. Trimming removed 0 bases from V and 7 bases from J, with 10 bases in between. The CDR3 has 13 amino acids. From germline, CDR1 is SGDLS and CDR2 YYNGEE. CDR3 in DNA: TGTGCCAGCAGCGTAGCTTCTATGGGTGGCTACACCTTC. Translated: CASSVASMGGYTF.

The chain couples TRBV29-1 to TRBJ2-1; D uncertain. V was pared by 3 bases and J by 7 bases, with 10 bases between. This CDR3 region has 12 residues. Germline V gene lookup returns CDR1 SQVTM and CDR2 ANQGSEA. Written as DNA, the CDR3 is TGCAGCGTTGATAGGGCGGAAAATGAGCAGTTCTTC. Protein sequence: CSVDRAENEQFF.

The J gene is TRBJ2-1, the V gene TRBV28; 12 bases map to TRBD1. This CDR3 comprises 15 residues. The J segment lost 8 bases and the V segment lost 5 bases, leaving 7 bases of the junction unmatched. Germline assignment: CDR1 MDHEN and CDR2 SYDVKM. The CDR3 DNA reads TGTGCCAGCAGTCTCCCGGGACAGGGGGCTCATGAGCAGTTCTTC. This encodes CASSLPGQGAHEQFF.

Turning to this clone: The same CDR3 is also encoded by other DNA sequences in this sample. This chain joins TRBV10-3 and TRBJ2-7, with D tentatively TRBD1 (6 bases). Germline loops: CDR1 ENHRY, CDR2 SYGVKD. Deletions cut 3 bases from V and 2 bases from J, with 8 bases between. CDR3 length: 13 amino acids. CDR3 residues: CAISEQGPYEQYF. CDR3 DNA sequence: TGTGCCATCAGTGAACAGGGCCCCTACGAGCAGTACTTC.

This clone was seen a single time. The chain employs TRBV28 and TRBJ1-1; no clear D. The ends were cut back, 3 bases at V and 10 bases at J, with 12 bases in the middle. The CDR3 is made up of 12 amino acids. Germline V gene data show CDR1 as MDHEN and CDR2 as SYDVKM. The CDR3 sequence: CASSLPPARAFF. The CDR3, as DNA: TGTGCCAGCAGTTTGCCCCCGGCCAGAGCTTTCTTT.

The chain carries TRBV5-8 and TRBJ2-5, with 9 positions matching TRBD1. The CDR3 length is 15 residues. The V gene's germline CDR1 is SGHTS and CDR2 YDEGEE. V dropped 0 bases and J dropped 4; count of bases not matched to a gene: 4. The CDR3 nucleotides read TGTGCCAGCAGCTTGGCCGAGACAGGGGGAGAGACCCAGTACTTC. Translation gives CASSLAETGGETQYF.

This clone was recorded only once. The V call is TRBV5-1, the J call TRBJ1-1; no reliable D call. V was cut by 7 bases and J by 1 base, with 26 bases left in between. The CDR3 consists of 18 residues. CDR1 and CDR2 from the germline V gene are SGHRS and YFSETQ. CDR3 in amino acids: CASRKIIPGRSANTEAFF. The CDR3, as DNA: TGCGCCAGCCGTAAAATTATCCCGGGCCGCTCGGCGAACACTGAAGCTTTCTTT. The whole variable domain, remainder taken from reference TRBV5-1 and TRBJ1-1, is KAGVTQTPRYLIKTRGQQVTLSCSPISGHRSVSWYQQTPGQGLQFLFEYFSETQRNKGNFPGRFSGRQFSNSRSEMNVSTLELGDSALYLCASRKIIPGRSANTEAFFGQGTRLTVV.

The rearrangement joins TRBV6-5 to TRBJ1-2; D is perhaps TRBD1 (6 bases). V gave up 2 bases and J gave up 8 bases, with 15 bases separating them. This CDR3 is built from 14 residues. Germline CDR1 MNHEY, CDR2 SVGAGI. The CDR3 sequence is CASSYTKTGRGYTF. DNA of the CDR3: TGTGCCAGCAGTTACACGAAGACAGGTCGAGGCTACACCTTC.

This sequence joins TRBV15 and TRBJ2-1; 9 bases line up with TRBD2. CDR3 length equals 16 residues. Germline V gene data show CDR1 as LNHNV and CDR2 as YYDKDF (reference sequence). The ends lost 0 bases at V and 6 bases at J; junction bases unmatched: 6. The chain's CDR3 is CATSRDRAGGLNEQFF. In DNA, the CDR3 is TGTGCCACCAGCAGAGATCGGGCGGGAGGGCTCAATGAGCAGTTCTTC.

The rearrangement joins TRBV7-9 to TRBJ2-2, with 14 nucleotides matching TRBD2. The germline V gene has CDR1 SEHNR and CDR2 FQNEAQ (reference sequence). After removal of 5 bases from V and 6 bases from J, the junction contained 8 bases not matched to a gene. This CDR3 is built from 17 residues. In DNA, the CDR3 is TGTGCCAGCAGCCCAAATCGACTAGCGGGAGGGGCCGGGGAGCTGTTTTTT. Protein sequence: CASSPNRLAGGAGELFF.

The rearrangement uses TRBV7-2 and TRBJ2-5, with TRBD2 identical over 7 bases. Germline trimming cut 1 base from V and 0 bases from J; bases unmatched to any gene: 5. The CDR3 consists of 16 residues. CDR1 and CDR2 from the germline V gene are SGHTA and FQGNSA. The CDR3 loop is CASSLVASGHQETQYF. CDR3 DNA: TGTGCCAGCAGCTTAGTGGCTAGCGGCCACCAAGAGACCCAGTACTTC.

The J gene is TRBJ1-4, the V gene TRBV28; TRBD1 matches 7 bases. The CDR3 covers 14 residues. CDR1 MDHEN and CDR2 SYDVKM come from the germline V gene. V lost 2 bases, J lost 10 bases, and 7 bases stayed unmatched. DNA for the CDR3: TGTGCCAGCAGTTTAGAACAGGGGTTAGGAAAACTGTTTTTT. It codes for CASSLEQGLGKLFF.

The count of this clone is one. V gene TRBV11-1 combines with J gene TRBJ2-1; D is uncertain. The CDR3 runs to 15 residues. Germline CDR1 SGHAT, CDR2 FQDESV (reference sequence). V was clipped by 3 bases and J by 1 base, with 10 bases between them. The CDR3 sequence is CASSFEELSYNEQFF. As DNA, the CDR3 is TGTGCCAGCAGCTTTGAGGAATTGTCCTACAATGAGCAGTTCTTC.

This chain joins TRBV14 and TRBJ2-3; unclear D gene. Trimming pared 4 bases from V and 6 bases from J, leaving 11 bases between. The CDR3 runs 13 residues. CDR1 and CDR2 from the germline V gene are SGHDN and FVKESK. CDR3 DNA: TGTGCCAGCAGCCCAAGAACGAGGGATACGCAGTATTTT. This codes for CASSPRTRDTQYF. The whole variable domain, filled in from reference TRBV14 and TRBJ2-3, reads EAGVTQFPSHSVIEKGQTVTLRCDPISGHDNLYWYRRVMGKEIKFLLHFVKESKQDESGMPNNRFLAERTGGTYSTLKVQPAELEDSGVYFCASSPRTRDTQYFGPGTRLTVL.

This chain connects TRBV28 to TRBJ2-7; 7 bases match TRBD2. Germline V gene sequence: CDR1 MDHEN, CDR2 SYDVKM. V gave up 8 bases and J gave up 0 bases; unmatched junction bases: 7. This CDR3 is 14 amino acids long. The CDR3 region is CASWRGGSSYEQYF. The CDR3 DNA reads TGTGCCAGCTGGCGGGGCGGGAGCTCCTACGAGCAGTACTTC.

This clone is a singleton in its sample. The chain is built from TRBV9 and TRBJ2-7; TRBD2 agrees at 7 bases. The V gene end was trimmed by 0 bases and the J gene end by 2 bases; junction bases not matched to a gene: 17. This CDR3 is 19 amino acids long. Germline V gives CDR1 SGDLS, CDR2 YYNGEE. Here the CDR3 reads CASSVAWTRPFRTAYEQYF. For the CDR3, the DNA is TGTGCCAGCAGCGTAGCGTGGACTAGACCTTTCCGTACTGCCTACGAGCAGTACTTC.

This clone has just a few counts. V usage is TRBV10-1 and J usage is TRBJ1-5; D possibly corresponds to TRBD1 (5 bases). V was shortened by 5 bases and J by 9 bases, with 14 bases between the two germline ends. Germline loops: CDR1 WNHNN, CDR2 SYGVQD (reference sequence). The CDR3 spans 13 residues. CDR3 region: CASSQITGAPQHF. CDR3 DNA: TGCGCCAGCAGTCAGATCACCGGGGCGCCCCAGCATTTT.

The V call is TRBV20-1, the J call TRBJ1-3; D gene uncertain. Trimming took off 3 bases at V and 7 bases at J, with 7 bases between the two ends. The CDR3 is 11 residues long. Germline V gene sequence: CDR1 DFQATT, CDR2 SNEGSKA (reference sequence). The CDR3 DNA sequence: TGCAGTGCTAGGCTGGGGAACACCATATATTTT. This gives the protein CSARLGNTIYF.

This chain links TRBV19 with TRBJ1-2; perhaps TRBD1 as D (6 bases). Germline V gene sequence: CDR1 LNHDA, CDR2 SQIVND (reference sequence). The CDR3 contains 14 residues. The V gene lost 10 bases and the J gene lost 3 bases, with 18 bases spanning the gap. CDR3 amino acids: CATKGVGADYGYTF. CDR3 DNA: TGTGCCACTAAAGGTGTGGGGGCCGACTATGGCTACACCTTC.

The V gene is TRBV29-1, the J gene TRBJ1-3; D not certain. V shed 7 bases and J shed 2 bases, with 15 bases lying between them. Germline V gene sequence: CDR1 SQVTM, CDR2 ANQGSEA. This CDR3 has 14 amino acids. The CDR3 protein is CSAVFPPTGNTIYF. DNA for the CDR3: TGCAGCGCCGTGTTCCCCCCCACTGGAAACACCATATATTTT.

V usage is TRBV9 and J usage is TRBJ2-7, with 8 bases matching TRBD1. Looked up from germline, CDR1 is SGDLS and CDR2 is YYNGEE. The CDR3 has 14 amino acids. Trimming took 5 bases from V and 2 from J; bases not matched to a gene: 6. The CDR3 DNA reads TGTGCCAGCAGTTGGACAGGGTTAGCCTACGAGCAGTACTTC. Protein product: CASSWTGLAYEQYF.

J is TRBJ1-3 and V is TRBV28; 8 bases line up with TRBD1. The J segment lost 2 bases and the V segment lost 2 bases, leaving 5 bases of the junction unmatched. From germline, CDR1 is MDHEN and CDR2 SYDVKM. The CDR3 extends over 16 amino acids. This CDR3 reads CASSLPHRGAGNTIYF. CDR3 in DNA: TGTGCCAGCAGTTTACCCCACAGGGGGGCTGGAAACACCATATATTTT.